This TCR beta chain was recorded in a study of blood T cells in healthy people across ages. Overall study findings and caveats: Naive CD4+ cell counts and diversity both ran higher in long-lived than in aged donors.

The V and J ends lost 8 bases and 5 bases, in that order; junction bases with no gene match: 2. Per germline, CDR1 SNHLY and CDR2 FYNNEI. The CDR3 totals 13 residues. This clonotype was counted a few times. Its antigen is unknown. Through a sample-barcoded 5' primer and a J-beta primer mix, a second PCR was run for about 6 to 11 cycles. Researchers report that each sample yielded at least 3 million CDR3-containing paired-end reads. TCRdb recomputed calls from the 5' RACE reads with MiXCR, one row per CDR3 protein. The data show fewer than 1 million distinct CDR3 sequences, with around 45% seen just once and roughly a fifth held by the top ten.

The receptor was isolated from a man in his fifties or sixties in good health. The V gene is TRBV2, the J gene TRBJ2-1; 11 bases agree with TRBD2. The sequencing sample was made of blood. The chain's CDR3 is CASAGLADNEQFF. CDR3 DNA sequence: TGTGCCAGCGCGGGACTAGCGGACAATGAGCAGTTCTTC. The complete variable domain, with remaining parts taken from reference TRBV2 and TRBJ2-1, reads EPEVTQTPSHQVTQMGQEVILRCVPISNHLYFYWYRQILGQKVEFLVSFYNNEISEKSEIFDDQFSVERPDGSNFTLKIRSTKLEDSAMYFCASAGLADNEQFFGPGTRLTVL.